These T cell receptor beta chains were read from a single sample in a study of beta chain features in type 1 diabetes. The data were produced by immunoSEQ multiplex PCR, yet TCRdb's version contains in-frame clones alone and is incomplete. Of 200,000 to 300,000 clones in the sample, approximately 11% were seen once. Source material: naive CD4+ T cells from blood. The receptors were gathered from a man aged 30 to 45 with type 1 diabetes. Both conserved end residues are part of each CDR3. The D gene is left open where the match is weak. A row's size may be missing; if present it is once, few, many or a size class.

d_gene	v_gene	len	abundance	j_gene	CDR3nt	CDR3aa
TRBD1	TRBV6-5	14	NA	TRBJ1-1	TGTGCCAGCAGGACCCACCTAGGGACAGGCGAAGCTTTCTTT	CASRTHLGTGEAFF
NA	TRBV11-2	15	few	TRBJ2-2	TGTGCCAGCAGCTTAATGGCGGGTCGGACCGGGGAGCTGTTTTTT	CASSLMAGRTGELFF
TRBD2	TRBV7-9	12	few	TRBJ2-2	TGTGCCAGCAGACCTACTAGCGAGGAGCTGTTTTTT	CASRPTSEELFF
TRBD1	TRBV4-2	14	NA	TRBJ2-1	TGTGCCAGCAGCACCCGCCGGGACAGTAATGAGCAGTTCTTC	CASSTRRDSNEQFF
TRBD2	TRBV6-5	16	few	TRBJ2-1	TGTGCCAGCAGTTACGGCGGCGGGGGAGCCTACAATGAGCAGTTCTTC	CASSYGGGGAYNEQFF
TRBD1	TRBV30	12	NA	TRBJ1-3	TGTGCCTGGCAGGGGGACGGAAACACCATATATTTT	CAWQGDGNTIYF
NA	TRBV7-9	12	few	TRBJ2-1	TGTGCCAGCAGCCTCGACTCCAATGAGCAGTTCTTC	CASSLDSNEQFF
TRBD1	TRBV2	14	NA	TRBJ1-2	TGTGCCAGCAGGGGTCTAGGACAGGACTATGGCTACACCTTC	CASRGLGQDYGYTF
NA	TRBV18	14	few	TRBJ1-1	TGTGCCAGCTCACCAAACAGGGCGAACACTGAAGCTTTCTTT	CASSPNRANTEAFF
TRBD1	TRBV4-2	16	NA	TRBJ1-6	TGTGCCAGCAGCCCAGGACAGGGGGGCTACAATTCACCCCTCCACTTT	CASSPGQGGYNSPLHF
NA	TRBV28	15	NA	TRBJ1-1	TGTGCCAGCAGCCCGGGACACCAGGGGATCACTGAAGCTTTCTTT	CASSPGHQGITEAFF
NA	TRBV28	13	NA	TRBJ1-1	TGTGCCAGCAGTTTAGGGACAAACACTGAAGCTTTCTTT	CASSLGTNTEAFF
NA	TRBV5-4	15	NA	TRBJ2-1	TGTGCCAGCAGCTTGGGATTTCAGGGGTCAGGTGAGCAGTTCTTC	CASSLGFQGSGEQFF
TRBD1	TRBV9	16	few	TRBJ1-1	TGTGCCAGCAGCGTAATCCACGACAGGGGAAACACTGAAGCTTTCTTT	CASSVIHDRGNTEAFF
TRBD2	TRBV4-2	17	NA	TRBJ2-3	TGTGCCAGCAGCCAAGATTATCGCGGGGGATACACAGATACGCAGTATTTT	CASSQDYRGGYTDTQYF
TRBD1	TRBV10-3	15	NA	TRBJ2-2	TGTGCCACCGCCTGGACAGGGGGCACCACCGGGGAGCTGTTTTTT	CATAWTGGTTGELFF
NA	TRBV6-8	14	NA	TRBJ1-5	TGTGCCAGATACAGGGAAGGCAGCAATCAGCCCCAGCATTTT	CARYREGSNQPQHF
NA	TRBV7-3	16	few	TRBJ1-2	TGTGCCAGCAGCTTAACGGGGGGGGCCGATCTCTATGGCTACACCTTC	CASSLTGGADLYGYTF
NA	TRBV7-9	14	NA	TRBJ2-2	TGTGCCAGCAGCTCCGACAGGAACACCGGGGAGCTGTTTTTT	CASSSDRNTGELFF
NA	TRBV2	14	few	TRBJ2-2	TGTGCCAGCAGTGAAATGGTCACCGGCGGGGAGCTGTTTTTT	CASSEMVTGGELFF
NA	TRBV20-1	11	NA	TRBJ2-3	TGCAGTGCCCTCCCCACAGATACGCAGTATTTT	CSALPTDTQYF
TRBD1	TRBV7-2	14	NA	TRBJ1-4	TGTGCCAGCAGCACAAGACAGGGCGATGAAAAACTGTTTTTT	CASSTRQGDEKLFF